The clone carrying this TCR beta chain occurred a few times. Then a second PCR, running about 6 to 12 cycles, was carried out with a sample-barcoded 5' primer and a J-beta primer mix. TCRdb analysed the 5' RACE reads with MiXCR anew, one entry per CDR3 protein. The sample carries about 570,000 distinct CDR3 sequences, 25% to 35% recorded once. This entry belongs to a study of blood T cells in healthy people across ages. Whole-study context: Roughly one uniquely barcoded beta molecule per two T cells was captured.

The germline gives CDR1 LGHNT, CDR2 FRNRAP. The CDR3 covers 15 residues. The sample was also linked to a second study, of T cells of mothers and their children. Per that study: The study found slightly higher but non-significant overlap in related versus unrelated mother-child pairs.

Material: blood. The TCR sequence derives from a boy aged 2 to 10 in good health. V and J are TRBV12-5 and TRBJ2-5, with 8 positions matching TRBD2. The end of the DNA fits TRBJ2-7 better, so the J call may be wrong. In nucleotides, the CDR3 is TGTGCTAGTGGTTTGGACGGACTAGCCTCCTACGAGCAGTACTTC. Encoded protein: CASGLDGLASYEQYF.